These 3 T cell receptor beta chains originate from one sample sequenced in a study of T-cell reconstitution after alpha-beta-depleted transplantation in children. For TCRbeta, the library was prepared with unique molecular identifiers. TCRdb passed the PCR reads through MiXCR, listing each CDR3 protein once. Of about 8,300 distinct CDR3 sequences in the sample, 15% to 20% were seen once. This material consisted of PBMCs, mostly from graft donor cells, taken 60 days after TCRalphabeta/CD19-depleted stem cell transplant. The receptors originated from a girl in the first two years of life who had a stem cell transplant for combined immunodeficiency, so the T cells may come from the graft donor.

In its sample, this clonotype was seen a few times. This sequence joins TRBV18 and TRBJ1-5, with D perhaps matching TRBD1 (5 bases). The length of the CDR3 is 14 residues. V lost 0 bases, J lost 7 bases, and 10 bases lay in between. Germline V gives CDR1 KGHSH, CDR2 LQKENI. CDR3 bases: TGTGCCAGCTCACCACCGGGGGGTGGGCAGCCCCAGCATTTT. Translation gives CASSPPGGGQPQHF.

At least ten counts were recorded for this clonotype. The V call is TRBV6-5, the J call TRBJ1-3, with TRBD1 identical over 9 bases. With 5 bases clipped from V and 0 bases from J, the junction kept 5 bases outside the gene matches. Germline V gives CDR1 MNHEY, CDR2 SVGAGI. CDR3 length equals 16 residues. The CDR3 reads CASSPTGGFSGNTIYF. The CDR3, as DNA: TGTGCCAGCAGTCCGACAGGGGGGTTCTCTGGAAACACCATATATTTT.

The chain has TRBV20-1 and TRBJ1-2; the D gene is possibly TRBD1 (5 bases). The CDR3 extends over 15 amino acids. Germline-derived CDR1 and CDR2 are DFQATT and SNEGSKA (reference sequence). DNA of the CDR3: TGCAGACCATGGGCCCACTTACTGGGGGGATATGGCTACACCTTC. Residues: CRPWAHLLGGYGYTF.